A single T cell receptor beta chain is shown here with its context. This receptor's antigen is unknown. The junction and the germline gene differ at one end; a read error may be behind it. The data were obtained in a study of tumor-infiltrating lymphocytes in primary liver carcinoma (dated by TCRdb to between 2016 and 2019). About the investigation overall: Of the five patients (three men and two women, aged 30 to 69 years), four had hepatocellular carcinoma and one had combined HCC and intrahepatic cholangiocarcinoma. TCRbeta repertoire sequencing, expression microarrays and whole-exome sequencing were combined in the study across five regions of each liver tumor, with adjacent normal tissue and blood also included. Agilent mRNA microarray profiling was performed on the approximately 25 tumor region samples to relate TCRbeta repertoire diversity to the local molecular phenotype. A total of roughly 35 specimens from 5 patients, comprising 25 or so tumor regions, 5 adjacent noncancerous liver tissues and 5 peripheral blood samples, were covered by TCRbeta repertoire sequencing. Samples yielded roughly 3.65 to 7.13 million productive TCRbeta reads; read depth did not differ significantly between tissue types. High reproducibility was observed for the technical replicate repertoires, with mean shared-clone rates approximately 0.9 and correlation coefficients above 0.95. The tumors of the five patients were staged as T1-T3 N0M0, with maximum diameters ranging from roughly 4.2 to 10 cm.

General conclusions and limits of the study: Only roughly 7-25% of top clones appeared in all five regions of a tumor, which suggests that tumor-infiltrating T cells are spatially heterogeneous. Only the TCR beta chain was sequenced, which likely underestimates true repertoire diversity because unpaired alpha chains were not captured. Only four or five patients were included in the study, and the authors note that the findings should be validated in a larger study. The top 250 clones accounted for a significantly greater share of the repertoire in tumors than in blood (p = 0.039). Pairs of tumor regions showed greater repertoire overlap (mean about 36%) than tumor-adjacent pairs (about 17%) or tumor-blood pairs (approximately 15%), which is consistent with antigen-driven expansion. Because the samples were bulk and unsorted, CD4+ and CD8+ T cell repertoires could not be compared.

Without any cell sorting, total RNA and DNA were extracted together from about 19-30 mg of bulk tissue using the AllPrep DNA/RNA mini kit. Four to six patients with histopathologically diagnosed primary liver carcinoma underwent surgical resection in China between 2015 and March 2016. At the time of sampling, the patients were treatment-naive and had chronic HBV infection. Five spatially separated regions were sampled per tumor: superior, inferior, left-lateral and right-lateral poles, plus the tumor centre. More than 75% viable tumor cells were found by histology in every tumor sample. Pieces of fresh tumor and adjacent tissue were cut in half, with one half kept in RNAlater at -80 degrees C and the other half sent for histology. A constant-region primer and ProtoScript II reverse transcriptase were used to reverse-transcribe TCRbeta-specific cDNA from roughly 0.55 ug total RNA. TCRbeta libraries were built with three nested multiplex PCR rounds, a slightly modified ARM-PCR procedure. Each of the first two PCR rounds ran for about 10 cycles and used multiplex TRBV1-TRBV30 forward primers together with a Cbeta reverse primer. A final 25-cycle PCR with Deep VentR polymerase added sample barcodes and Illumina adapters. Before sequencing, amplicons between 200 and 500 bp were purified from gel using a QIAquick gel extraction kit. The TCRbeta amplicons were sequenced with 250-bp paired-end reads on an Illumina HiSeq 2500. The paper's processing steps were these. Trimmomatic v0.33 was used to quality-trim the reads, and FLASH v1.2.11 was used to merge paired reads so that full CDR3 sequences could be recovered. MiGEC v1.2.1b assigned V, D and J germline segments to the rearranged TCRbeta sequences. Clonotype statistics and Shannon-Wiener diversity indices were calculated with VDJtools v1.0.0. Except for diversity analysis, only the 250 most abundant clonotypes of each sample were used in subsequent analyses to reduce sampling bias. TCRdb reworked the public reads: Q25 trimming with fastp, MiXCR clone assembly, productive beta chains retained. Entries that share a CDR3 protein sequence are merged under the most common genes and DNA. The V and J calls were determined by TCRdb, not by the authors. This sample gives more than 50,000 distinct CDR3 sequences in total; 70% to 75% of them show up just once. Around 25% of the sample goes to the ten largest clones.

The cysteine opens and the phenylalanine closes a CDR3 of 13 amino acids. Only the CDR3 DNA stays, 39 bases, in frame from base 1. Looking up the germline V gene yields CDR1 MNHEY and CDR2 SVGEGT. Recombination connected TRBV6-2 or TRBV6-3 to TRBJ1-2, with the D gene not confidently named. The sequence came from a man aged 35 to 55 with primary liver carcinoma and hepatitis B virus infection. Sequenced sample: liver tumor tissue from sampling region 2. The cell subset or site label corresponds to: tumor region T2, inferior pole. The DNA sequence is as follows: TGTGTCAGCAGTTACTCTGTACGGATAGGCTACACCTTC. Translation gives CVSSYSVRIGYTF.